Below are 13 T cell receptor beta chains sequenced from a single sample in a study of blood T cell repertoires in COVID-19. TCRdb keeps only in-frame clones here, not all; method: immunoSEQ multiplex PCR. The sample lists over 75,000 clones; 60% to 85% were seen once. Sequencing used peripheral blood. These receptors all come from a human donor in a cohort sampled during active COVID-19.

The chain carries TRBV5-4 and TRBJ1-2; D uncertain. V was trimmed by 1 base and J by 4 bases, leaving 14 bases between them. The CDR3 runs to 15 residues. Germline V gene sequence: CDR1 SGHNT, CDR2 YYREEE (reference sequence). The chain's CDR3 is CASSLFRGGPYGYTF. The CDR3, as DNA: TGTGCCAGCAGCTTGTTCCGAGGAGGACCCTATGGCTACACCTTC.

J is TRBJ2-6 and V is TRBV7-9; a possible D gene is TRBD1 (6 bases). This CDR3 is built from 18 residues. Trimming cost V 6 bases and J 0 bases, with 18 bases left between them. Germline CDR1 SEHNR, CDR2 FQNEAQ (reference sequence). In DNA form, the CDR3 reads TGTGCCAGCAGTTTCCTTCCGGGACAAAGCTCTGGGGCCAACGTCCTGACTTTC. Translation gives CASSFLPGQSSGANVLTF.

The V and J genes are TRBV4-2 and TRBJ2-7; 8 positions agree with TRBD2. With 0 bases clipped from V and 0 bases from J, the junction kept 4 bases outside the gene matches. The length of the CDR3 is 16 residues. Per germline, CDR1 LGHNA and CDR2 YNFKEQ. CDR3 coding DNA: TGTGCCAGCAGCCAAGATGACGGGACTAGCTCCTACGAGCAGTACTTC. This encodes CASSQDDGTSSYEQYF.

The chain recombines TRBV30 with TRBJ2-1, with D tentatively TRBD1 (5 bases). The CDR3 extends over 16 amino acids. In germline, CDR1 is GTSNPN, CDR2 SVGIG (reference sequence). Trimming took 4 bases from V and 6 from J, leaving 22 bases between them. CDR3 sequence (DNA): TGTGCCTGGAACACGCCGGGCCTCAGGACAAGCAATGAGCAGTTCTTC. This translates into CAWNTPGLRTSNEQFF. The full variable domain, with the rest looked up from reference TRBV30 and TRBJ2-1, is SQTIHQWPATLVQPVGSPLSLECTVEGTSNPNLYWYRQAAGRGLQLLFYSVGIGQISSEVPQNLSASRPQDRQFILSSKKLLLSDSGFYLCAWNTPGLRTSNEQFFGPGTRLTVL.

The chain employs TRBV29-1 and TRBJ1-2; D is unresolved. CDR3 length: 13 residues. Germline lookup yields CDR1 SQVTM and CDR2 ANQGSEA. V was clipped by 4 bases and J by 0 bases, with 9 bases between them. The CDR3 reads CSVGGGSNYGYTF. DNA for the CDR3: TGCAGCGTTGGCGGCGGTTCTAACTATGGCTACACCTTC. Full variable domain (missing parts from reference TRBV29-1 and TRBJ1-2): SAVISQKPSRDICQRGTSLTIQCQVDSQVTMMFWYRQQPGQSLTLIATANQGSEATYESGFVIDKFPISRPNLTFSTLTVSNMSPEDSSIYLCSVGGGSNYGYTFGSGTRLTVV.

The chain has TRBV28 and TRBJ2-3; D may be TRBD1 (6 bases). CDR1 MDHEN and CDR2 SYDVKM come from the germline V gene. V was shortened by 4 bases and J by 2 bases, with 13 bases between the two germline ends. There are 15 residues in the CDR3. The CDR3 protein is CASSSSRGITDTQYF. In DNA, the CDR3 is TGTGCCAGCAGTTCGTCAAGGGGGATCACAGATACGCAGTATTTT.

The chain couples TRBV5-1 to TRBJ1-1; the match to TRBD1 covers 7 bases. Germline V gives CDR1 SGHRS, CDR2 YFSETQ. After removal of 1 base from V and 6 bases from J, the junction contained 12 bases not matched to a gene. The CDR3 has 16 residues. The CDR3 coding sequence is TGCGCCAGCAGCTTGTCGCCAGGGGGTGGGAGCGCTGAAGCTTTCTTT. This translates into CASSLSPGGGSAEAFF. The whole variable domain, remainder taken from reference TRBV5-1 and TRBJ1-1, is KAGVTQTPRYLIKTRGQQVTLSCSPISGHRSVSWYQQTPGQGLQFLFEYFSETQRNKGNFPGRFSGRQFSNSRSEMNVSTLELGDSALYLCASSLSPGGGSAEAFFGQGTRLTVV.

The chain uses TRBV6-6 and TRBJ2-1; no clear D. Looked up from germline, CDR1 is MNHNY and CDR2 is SVGAGI (reference sequence). V lost 0 bases and J lost 6, with 6 bases in between. CDR3 length: 13 amino acids. CDR3 sequence (DNA): TGTGCCAGCAGTTACTCCCCCTCCAATGAGCAGTTCTTC. As protein: CASSYSPSNEQFF.

The J gene is TRBJ1-2, the V gene TRBV27; weak D call: TRBD1 (5 bases). Trimming shortened V by 5 bases and J by 0 bases, and 13 bases separated the two germline ends. The CDR3 totals 15 residues. Germline V gives CDR1 MNHEY, CDR2 SMNVEV (reference sequence). The CDR3 is CASSPLGGTNYGYTF. The CDR3 nucleotides read TGTGCCAGCAGTCCGCTCGGGGGAACTAACTATGGCTACACCTTC.

The chain employs TRBV3-1 (or the pseudogene TRBV3-2) and TRBJ2-2; 7 bases align to TRBD1. Germline CDR1 reads LGHDT; CDR2 reads YNNKEL (reference sequence). CDR3 length: 16 amino acids. After removal of 0 bases from V and 5 bases from J, the junction contained 6 bases not matched to a gene. CDR3 sequence reads: CASSQENRGETGELFF. Written as DNA, the CDR3 is TGTGCCAGCAGCCAAGAGAACAGGGGTGAAACCGGGGAGCTGTTTTTT.

The V gene is TRBV18, the J gene TRBJ1-1; D possibly corresponds to TRBD1 (6 bases). The germline V and J ends were trimmed by 6 bases and 4 bases, with 9 bases remaining between them. The germline V gene has CDR1 KGHSH and CDR2 LQKENI. The CDR3 is made up of 12 amino acids. CDR3 DNA: TGTGCCAGCTCTAAACAGGGCACTGAAGCTTTCTTT. Its translation: CASSKQGTEAFF. Combining the CDR3 with reference TRBV18 and TRBJ1-1 gives the whole variable domain NAGVMQNPRHLVRRRGQEARLRCSPMKGHSHVYWYRQLPEEGLKFMVYLQKENIIDESGMPKERFSAEFPKEGPSILRIQQVVRGDSAAYFCASSKQGTEAFFGQGTRLTVV.

The sample holds one count of this clone. V usage is TRBV6-6 and J usage is TRBJ2-3; a possible D gene is TRBD2 (5 bases). The CDR3 is 14 amino acids. V lost 8 bases to trimming and J lost 2 bases, with 14 bases between them. The germline V gene encodes CDR1 MNHNY and CDR2 SVGAGI (reference sequence). CDR3 DNA: TGTGCCAGCGTCCCCAGCGGTAACACAGATACGCAGTATTTT. Translation gives CASVPSGNTDTQYF.

The chain uses TRBV7-9 and TRBJ2-1, with D unclear. V lost 2 bases to trimming and J lost 6 bases, with 8 bases between them. Germline lookup yields CDR1 SEHNR and CDR2 FQNEAQ (reference sequence). This CDR3 is 13 amino acids long. In nucleotides, the CDR3 is TGTGCCAGCAGCTTATCTACAGTCAATGAGCAGTTCTTC. Its protein product is CASSLSTVNEQFF. Looking up the rest from reference TRBV7-9 and TRBJ2-1 gives the full variable domain: DTGVSQNPRHKITKRGQNVTFRCDPISEHNRLYWYRQTLGQGPEFLTYFQNEAQLEKSRLLSDRFSAERPKGSFSTLEIQRTEQGDSAMYLCASSLSTVNEQFFGPGTRLTVL.